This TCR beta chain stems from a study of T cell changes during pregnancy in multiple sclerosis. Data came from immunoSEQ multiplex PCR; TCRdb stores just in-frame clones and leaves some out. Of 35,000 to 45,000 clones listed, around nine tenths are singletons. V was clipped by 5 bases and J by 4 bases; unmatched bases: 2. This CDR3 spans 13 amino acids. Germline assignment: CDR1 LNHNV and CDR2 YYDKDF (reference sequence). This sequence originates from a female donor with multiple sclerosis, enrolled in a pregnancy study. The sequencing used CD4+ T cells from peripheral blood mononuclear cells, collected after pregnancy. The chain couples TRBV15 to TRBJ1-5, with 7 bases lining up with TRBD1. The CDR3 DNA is TGTGCCACCAGCGGACAGGTAAATCAGCCCCAGCATTTT. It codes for CATSGQVNQPQHF.